These T cell receptor beta chains were read from a single sample in a study of CD8 T cells in ankylosing spondylitis. One entry per CDR3 protein results from TCRdb running MiXCR on the 5' RACE reads. The table has about 35,000 distinct CDR3 sequences, 9% to 12% seen once; the top ten hold about 16%. Sequencing used blood, either unsorted or a sorted T cell fraction (not recorded which). These receptors came from a male donor with ankylosing spondylitis or in good health (not recorded which). Both conserved end residues are part of each CDR3. The D gene is left open where the match is weak. Clone sizes are given selectively: once, few, many, or a class where the clone is expanded.

D gene	J gene	V gene	clone size	CDR3 protein	CDR3 DNA
-	TRBJ2-7	TRBV10-2	-	CASSPAGSSYEQYF	TGCGCCAGCAGTCCAGCCGGAAGCTCCTACGAGCAGTACTTC
-	TRBJ1-2	TRBV15	once	CATSREAHVLRKGYTF	TGTGCCACCAGCAGAGAGGCACACGTTCTCCGAAAGGGCTACACCTTC
-	TRBJ2-7	TRBV7-2	-	CASSLFGPGEQYF	TGTGCCAGCAGCTTATTCGGCCCCGGAGAGCAGTACTTC
TRBD2	TRBJ2-7	TRBV5-1	many	CASSLVGGRAYEQYF	TGCGCCAGCAGCTTGGTGGGGGGGAGGGCCTACGAGCAGTACTTC
-	TRBJ2-7	TRBV14	-	CASSQQGVTYEQYF	TGTGCCAGCAGCCAACAGGGAGTCACCTACGAGCAGTACTTC
TRBD2	TRBJ2-2	TRBV10-2	-	CASRPSGMNTGELFF	TGCGCCAGCAGACCTAGCGGGATGAACACCGGGGAGCTGTTTTTT
TRBD2	TRBJ2-1	TRBV18	many	CASSPGLAQYNEQFF	TGTGCCAGCTCACCGGGACTAGCGCAATACAATGAGCAGTTCTTC
-	TRBJ2-5	TRBV6-1	many	CASLGYGGGQETQYF	TGTGCCAGCTTGGGTTACGGGGGAGGCCAAGAGACCCAGTACTTC
-	TRBJ1-5	TRBV5-5	-	CASSVDSNQPQHF	TGTGCCAGCAGCGTGGACAGTAATCAGCCCCAGCATTTT
-	TRBJ2-5	TRBV6-1	-	CASKSRQETQYF	TGTGCCAGCAAAAGTAGGCAAGAGACCCAGTACTTC
-	TRBJ2-2	TRBV7-9	few	CASSFSGNTGELFF	TGTGCCAGCAGCTTTAGCGGGAACACCGGGGAGCTGTTTTTT
-	TRBJ1-2	TRBV19	few	CASSGNGYTF	TGTGCCAGCTCGGGGAATGGCTACACCTTC
-	TRBJ2-3	TRBV6-1	-	CASSEFRESTDTQYF	TGTGCCAGCAGTGAATTCCGGGAAAGCACAGATACGCAGTATTTT
-	TRBJ1-1	TRBV9	few	CASSVFTNTEAFF	TGTGCCAGCAGCGTTTTCACGAACACTGAAGCTTTCTTT
TRBD2	TRBJ2-5	TRBV4-1	few	CASSPRTSEQETQYF	TGCGCCAGCAGCCCCAGGACTAGCGAACAAGAGACCCAGTACTTC
-	TRBJ2-7	TRBV7-8	many	CASSLGVSYEQYF	TGTGCCAGCAGCTTAGGCGTCTCCTACGAGCAGTACTTC
-	TRBJ2-5	TRBV5-1	many	CASSHEMGETQYF	TGCGCCAGCAGCCACGAGATGGGGGAGACCCAGTACTTC
-	TRBJ2-4	TRBV7-2	-	CASSLARSFKNIQYF	TGTGCCAGCAGCTTAGCGAGATCATTCAAAAACATTCAGTACTTC
TRBD2	TRBJ2-5	TRBV5-1	many	CASSLAQGLTQYF	TGCGCCAGCAGCTTGGCCCAGGGACTAACCCAGTACTTC
-	TRBJ2-7	TRBV29-1	many	CSVSTYSYEQYF	TGCAGCGTTTCAACCTACTCCTACGAGCAGTACTTC
TRBD1	TRBJ2-4	TRBV18	many	CASSSGQAQNIQYF	TGTGCCAGCTCATCTGGACAGGCCCAAAACATTCAGTACTTC
TRBD1	TRBJ2-7	TRBV4-1	few	CASSQGTRGYEQYF	TGCGCCAGCAGCCAAGGTACCAGGGGGTACGAGCAGTACTTC
-	TRBJ1-1	TRBV24-1	many	CATSAGFDNTEAFF	TGTGCCACCAGTGCAGGGTTCGATAACACTGAAGCTTTCTTT
-	TRBJ2-1	TRBV12-3/TRBV12-4	many	CASSLAQSSYNEQFF	TGTGCCAGCAGTTTAGCGCAGAGCTCCTACAATGAGCAGTTCTTC
TRBD1	TRBJ2-2	TRBV24-1	many	CATSEGGQGSDTGELFF	TGTGCCACCAGTGAAGGAGGACAGGGGAGCGACACCGGGGAGCTGTTTTTT
TRBD1	TRBJ1-1	TRBV29-1	few	CSVRTGWMNTEAFF	TGCAGCGTCCGGACAGGGTGGATGAACACTGAAGCTTTCTTT
-	TRBJ2-5	TRBV4-1	many	CASSQGTPETQYF	TGCGCCAGCAGCCAAGGGACTCCAGAGACCCAGTACTTC
TRBD2	TRBJ2-1	TRBV7-6	many	CASSSSGGRAGDEQFF	TGTGCCAGCAGCTCCTCTGGCGGGAGGGCCGGGGATGAGCAGTTCTTC
TRBD1	TRBJ2-7	TRBV3-1	-	CASGDRGFDEQYF	TGTGCCAGCGGTGACAGGGGTTTCGACGAGCAGTACTTC
TRBD2	TRBJ2-1	TRBV20-1	many	CSASVVAGGRTYNEQFF	TGCAGTGCTAGTGTGGTAGCGGGAGGGCGGACCTACAATGAGCAGTTCTTC
-	TRBJ2-2	TRBV6-4	many	CASSERDTGELFF	TGTGCCAGCAGTGAACGGGACACCGGGGAGCTGTTTTTT
TRBD2	TRBJ2-2	TRBV7-7	many	CASSTGGANTGELFF	TGTGCTAGCAGCACCGGGGGGGCGAACACCGGGGAGCTGTTTTTT
-	TRBJ1-5	TRBV6-2/TRBV6-3	-	CASRRDRSNQPQHF	TGTGCCAGCAGGAGGGACCGATCCAATCAGCCCCAGCATTTT
-	TRBJ2-2	TRBV9	many	CASSVDIYTGELFF	TGTGCCAGCAGCGTAGATATATACACCGGGGAGCTGTTTTTT
TRBD2	TRBJ2-3	TRBV9	many	CASSSRLAERTDTQYF	TGTGCCAGCAGCTCCCGACTAGCGGAACGCACAGATACGCAGTATTTT
TRBD2	TRBJ2-1	TRBV5-1	many	CASSGTSGKAYNEQFF	TGCGCCAGCAGCGGGACTAGCGGGAAAGCCTACAATGAGCAGTTCTTC
-	TRBJ2-7	TRBV20-1	many	CSASAGTNYEQYF	TGCAGTGCTAGCGCCGGGACCAACTACGAGCAGTACTTC
TRBD1	TRBJ1-5	TRBV20-1	many	CSARTGASNQPQHF	TGCAGTGCCAGGACAGGGGCGAGCAATCAGCCCCAGCATTTT
-	TRBJ2-1	TRBV10-3	many	CAISESGYNEQFF	TGTGCCATCAGTGAGTCGGGCTACAATGAGCAGTTCTTC
-	TRBJ2-1	TRBV3-1	-	CASSQGEGHEQFF	TGTGCCAGCAGCCAAGGAGAAGGGCATGAGCAGTTCTTC
-	TRBJ2-1	TRBV6-1	many	CASSIANYEQFF	TGTGCCAGCAGCATAGCGAACTATGAGCAGTTCTTC
TRBD1	TRBJ2-3	TRBV20-1	many	CSAPGQGAGNTQYF	TGCAGTGCACCCGGACAGGGGGCCGGGAATACGCAGTATTTT
-	TRBJ2-5	TRBV3-1	many	CASSPWGLETQYF	TGTGCCAGCAGCCCCTGGGGTCTAGAGACCCAGTACTTC
-	TRBJ2-1	TRBV11-2	-	CASSLVKRDRPYNEQFF	TGTGCCAGCAGCTTAGTTAAGCGCGACAGACCCTACAATGAGCAGTTCTTC
TRBD2	TRBJ2-1	TRBV29-1	many	CSVDGGGTSGGNEQFF	TGCAGCGTTGATGGGGGCGGGACTAGCGGGGGCAATGAGCAGTTCTTC
TRBD2	TRBJ2-6	TRBV6-5	many	CASSYSGGSGANVLTF	TGTGCCAGCAGTTACTCGGGAGGGTCCGGGGCCAACGTCCTGACTTTC
TRBD1	TRBJ1-5	TRBV6-1	few	CASRPGTGSNQPQHF	TGTGCCAGCAGGCCCGGGACAGGGAGCAATCAGCCCCAGCATTTT
-	TRBJ2-1	TRBV9	many	CASSVERWAYNEQFF	TGTGCCAGCAGCGTAGAGCGGTGGGCTTACAATGAGCAGTTCTTC
-	TRBJ2-5	TRBV10-3	many	CASPGATIQETQYF	TGTGCCAGCCCCGGAGCCACAATTCAAGAGACCCAGTACTTC
-	TRBJ2-7	TRBV20-1	many	CSAWPESSYEQYF	TGCAGTGCTTGGCCCGAAAGCTCCTACGAGCAGTACTTC
-	TRBJ2-7	TRBV27	many	CASGRGWYEQYF	TGTGCCAGCGGTCGAGGGTGGTACGAGCAGTACTTC
-	TRBJ1-5	TRBV6-6	many	CASTRRPEQPQHF	TGTGCCAGCACCAGGAGGCCTGAGCAGCCCCAGCATTTT
TRBD2	TRBJ2-7	TRBV10-3	many	CAISDPGGLAESNTYEQYF	TGTGCCATCAGTGACCCGGGGGGACTAGCGGAATCAAATACCTACGAGCAGTACTTC
TRBD1	TRBJ1-6	TRBV3-1	many	CASSQTSGGDNSPLHF	TGTGCCAGCAGCCAAACGTCAGGGGGCGATAATTCACCCCTCCACTTT
TRBD1	TRBJ1-1	TRBV9	many	CASSKGQGAEAFF	TGTGCCAGCAGCAAAGGACAGGGGGCTGAAGCTTTCTTT
TRBD1	TRBJ2-7	TRBV15	many	CATSQDRVSYEQYF	TGTGCCACCAGCCAAGACAGGGTATCCTACGAGCAGTACTTC
-	TRBJ1-4	TRBV5-1	-	CASSVAGTLNEKLFF	TGCGCCAGCAGCGTGGCGGGGACTCTTAATGAAAAACTGTTTTTT